This TCR beta chain comes out of a study of spatial heterogeneity in lung cancer. Across the study: Across the raw uncorrected reads, a unique TCR and UMI combination was observed, on average, more than ten times.

TCRdb passed the 5' RACE reads through MiXCR, listing each CDR3 protein once. The repertoire has about 1,600 distinct CDR3 sequences, about 28% of them found once; the top ten carry more than 45%. Sample time point: sample taken at primary tumor resection. The sequenced material consisted of unsorted whole RNA from tumor, nontumor lung or frozen PBMC. Untreated early-stage non-small cell lung cancer patients, roughly 75 in total, were the donors. Many counts were recorded for this clonotype. This receptor was identified in a male donor with early-stage non-small cell lung cancer. Source: PBMCs, taken at surgery.

The CDR3 sequence is CSVEGGEQDTQYF. In DNA, the CDR3 is TGCAGCGTTGAAGGCGGAGAGCAAGATACGCAGTATTTT. The genes are TRBV29-1 and TRBJ2-3; D not resolved. Germline loops: CDR1 SQVTM, CDR2 ANQGSEA. The CDR3 contains 13 residues. V gave up 1 base and J gave up 5 bases, with 10 bases separating them.